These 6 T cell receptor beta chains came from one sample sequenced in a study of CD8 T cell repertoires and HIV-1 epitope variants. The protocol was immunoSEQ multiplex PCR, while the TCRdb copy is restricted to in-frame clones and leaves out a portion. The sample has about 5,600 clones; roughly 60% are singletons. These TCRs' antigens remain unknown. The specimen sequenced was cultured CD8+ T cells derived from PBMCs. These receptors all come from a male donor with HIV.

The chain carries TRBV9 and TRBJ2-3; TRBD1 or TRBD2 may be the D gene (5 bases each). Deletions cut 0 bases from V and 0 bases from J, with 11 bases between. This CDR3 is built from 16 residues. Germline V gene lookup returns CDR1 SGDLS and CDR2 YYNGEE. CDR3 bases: TGTGCCAGCAGCGTAGGGGGGTCCTCTAGCACAGATACGCAGTATTTT. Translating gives CASSVGGSSSTDTQYF.

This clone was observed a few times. CDR3 nucleotides: TGTGCCAGCAGTTTCGGCACCGGGGAGCTGTTTTTT. Its protein is CASSFGTGELFF. The rearrangement uses TRBV27 and TRBJ2-2; D uncertain. With 3 bases removed from V and 4 bases from J, the gap between germline ends came to 3 bases. Germline assignment: CDR1 MNHEY and CDR2 SMNVEV (reference sequence). The CDR3 contains 12 residues.

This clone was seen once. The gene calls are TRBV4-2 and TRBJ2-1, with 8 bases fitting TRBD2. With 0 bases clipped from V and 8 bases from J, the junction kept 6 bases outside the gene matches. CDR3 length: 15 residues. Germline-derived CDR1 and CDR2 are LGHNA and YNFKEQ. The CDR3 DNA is TGTGCCAGCAGCCAAGAGGCTAGCGGGCGAGATGAGCAGTTCTTC. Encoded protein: CASSQEASGRDEQFF.

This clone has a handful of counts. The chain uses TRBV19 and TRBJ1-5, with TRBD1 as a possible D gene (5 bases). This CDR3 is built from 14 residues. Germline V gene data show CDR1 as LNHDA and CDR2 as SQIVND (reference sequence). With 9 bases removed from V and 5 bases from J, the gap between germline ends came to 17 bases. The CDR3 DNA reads TGTGCCAGCACACTCGGGGGTATCTATCAGCCCCAGCATTTT. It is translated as CASTLGGIYQPQHF.

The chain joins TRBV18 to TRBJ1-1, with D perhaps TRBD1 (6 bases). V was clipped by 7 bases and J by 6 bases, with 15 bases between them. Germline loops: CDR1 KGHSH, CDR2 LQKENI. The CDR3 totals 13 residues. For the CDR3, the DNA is TGTGCCAGCTACACAGGGAGGGGACCTGAAGCTTTCTTT. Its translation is CASYTGRGPEAFF.

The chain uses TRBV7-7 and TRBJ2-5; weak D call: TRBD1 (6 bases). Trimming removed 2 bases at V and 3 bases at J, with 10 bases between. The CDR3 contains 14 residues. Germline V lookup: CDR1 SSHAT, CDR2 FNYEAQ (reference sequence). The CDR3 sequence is CASSLRGGKETQYF. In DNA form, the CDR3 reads TGTGCCAGCAGCTTACGAGGGGGAAAAGAGACCCAGTACTTC.